Presented here are 24 T cell receptor beta chains from one specimen sequenced in a study of cytomegalovirus exposure and HLA in healthy donors. A multiplex PCR was run with 60 Vbeta primers and 13 Jbeta primers. Some clones are missing from TCRdb's copy, which holds only in-frame ones; the method was immunoSEQ multiplex PCR. The data hold around 110,000 clones, with about 69% observed a single time. The source material was PBMCs. The receptor set was obtained from a woman aged 18-35 years in good health and CMV-seronegative.

The V and J genes are TRBV2 and TRBJ2-1, with D perhaps TRBD1 (5 bases). Germline CDR1 reads SNHLY; CDR2 reads FYNNEI. The CDR3 extends over 14 amino acids. The V end lost 5 bases, the J end lost 0 bases, and 8 bases lay between the germline ends. The chain's CDR3 is CASSQDTSYNEQFF. DNA of the CDR3: TGTGCCAGCAGTCAGGACACCTCCTACAATGAGCAGTTCTTC.

This chain uses TRBV15 with TRBJ1-5; D not resolved. This CDR3 has 14 residues. The V end lost 3 bases, the J end lost 3 bases, and 9 bases lay between the germline ends. The germline gives CDR1 LNHNV, CDR2 YYDKDF (reference sequence). CDR3: CATSSSRNNQPQHF. As DNA, the CDR3 is TGTGCCACCAGCAGTTCCAGGAACAATCAGCCCCAGCATTTT.

V is TRBV30 and J is TRBJ2-1; TRBD2 agrees at 9 bases. CDR3 size: 12 residues. V lost 0 bases to trimming and J lost 9 bases; unmatched junction nucleotides: 0. CDR1 GTSNPN and CDR2 SVGIG come from the germline V gene (reference sequence). CDR3 region: CAWSVLAGEQFF. CDR3 nucleotide sequence: TGTGCCTGGAGTGTACTAGCGGGTGAGCAGTTCTTC.

The chain uses TRBV19 and TRBJ1-5, with D maybe TRBD1 (5 bases). V lost 5 bases to trimming and J lost 6 bases, with 20 bases between them. CDR3 length equals 16 residues. Germline V CDR1 and CDR2: LNHDA, SQIVND (reference sequence). CDR3 sequence (DNA): TGTGCCAGTAGTTCTCCGGGCCCGGGGGGATCTCAGCCCCAGCATTTT. Encoded protein: CASSSPGPGGSQPQHF. Together with reference TRBV19 and TRBJ1-5, the CDR3 gives the full variable domain: DGGITQSPKYLFRKEGQNVTLSCEQNLNHDAMYWYRQDPGQGLRLIYYSQIVNDFQKGDIAEGYSVSREKKESFPLTVTSAQKNPTAFYLCASSSPGPGGSQPQHFGDGTRLSIL.

CDR3 residues: CASSRNAGGSYEQYF. The CDR3, as DNA: TGTGCCAGCAGCCGCAACGCGGGGGGCTCCTACGAGCAGTACTTC. This chain joins TRBV27 and TRBJ2-7; 8 nucleotides align to TRBD2. The germline CDR1 and CDR2 sequences are MNHEY and SMNVEV (reference sequence). This CDR3 has 15 amino acids. With 6 bases clipped from V and 0 bases from J, the junction kept 7 bases outside the gene matches.

V and J are TRBV5-1 and TRBJ2-3; TRBD2 aligns across 8 bases. Germline V lookup: CDR1 SGHRS, CDR2 YFSETQ. The CDR3 spans 14 residues. Trimming at V came to 6 bases and at J to 0 bases, leaving 3 bases not matched to a gene. CDR3 sequence: CASTLAGSTDTQYF. CDR3 coding DNA: TGCGCCAGCACTTTAGCGGGGAGCACAGATACGCAGTATTTT.

V usage is TRBV27 and J usage is TRBJ1-5, with TRBD1 as a possible D gene (6 bases). The CDR3 has 17 amino acids. The V gene's germline CDR1 is MNHEY and CDR2 SMNVEV (reference sequence). V lost 6 bases and J lost 0, with 18 bases in between. The CDR3 DNA reads TGTGCCAGCAGCCTAAGGGGGACACGTTATAGCAATCAGCCCCAGCATTTT. Its protein product is CASSLRGTRYSNQPQHF.

This chain links TRBV7-9 with TRBJ1-5, with a possible D match to TRBD1 (5 bases). This CDR3 region has 15 residues. The V gene lost 0 bases and the J gene lost 2 bases, with 8 bases spanning the gap. The V gene's germline CDR1 is SEHNR and CDR2 FQNEAQ (reference sequence). In DNA form, the CDR3 reads TGTGCCAGCAGCTTAGCGGGGCTGGGCAATCAGCCCCAGCATTTT. It specifies CASSLAGLGNQPQHF. Looking up the rest from reference TRBV7-9 and TRBJ1-5 gives the full variable domain: DTGVSQNPRHKITKRGQNVTFRCDPISEHNRLYWYRQTLGQGPEFLTYFQNEAQLEKSRLLSDRFSAERPKGSFSTLEIQRTEQGDSAMYLCASSLAGLGNQPQHFGDGTRLSIL.

Only a few counts were recorded for this clone. The V and J genes are TRBV5-1 and TRBJ2-7; 11 nucleotides agree with TRBD2. Germline V gene data show CDR1 as SGHRS and CDR2 as YFSETQ. CDR3 size: 15 residues. J lost 5 bases, V lost 4 bases, and 8 bases had no gene match. The CDR3 coding sequence is TGCGCCAGCAGCACACTAGCGGGGGCCATCGACGAGCAGTACTTC. Translated: CASSTLAGAIDEQYF.

CDR3 bases: TGCGCCAGCAGCTTGGTTGCGGGGAGCACTGAAGCTTTCTTT. Translated, it gives CASSLVAGSTEAFF. The chain recombines TRBV5-1 with TRBJ1-1; D not certain. The V end lost 0 bases, the J end lost 4 bases, and 10 bases lay between the germline ends. The CDR3 has 14 amino acids. The germline V gene has CDR1 SGHRS and CDR2 YFSETQ.

V is TRBV14 and J is TRBJ1-1, with D unresolved. V lost 0 bases and J lost 8, with 10 bases in between. CDR3 length: 13 amino acids. Germline CDR1 and CDR2: SGHDN and FVKESK. CDR3 bases: TGTGCCAGCAGCCAAGATCTGGAGGGAGAAGCTTTCTTT. It codes for CASSQDLEGEAFF.

CDR3 residues: CASRTGNTEAFF. CDR3 nucleotide sequence: TGCGCCAGCCGGACAGGGAACACTGAAGCTTTCTTT. The gene calls are TRBV5-1 and TRBJ1-1; TRBD1 matches 7 bases. CDR3 length: 12 residues. J lost 1 base, V lost 7 bases, and 1 base had no gene match. Germline loops: CDR1 SGHRS, CDR2 YFSETQ.

V is TRBV11-2 and J is TRBJ2-7, with D uncertain. CDR3 length equals 15 residues. The V gene's germline CDR1 is SGHAT and CDR2 FQNNGV. Trimming removed 3 bases at V and 4 bases at J, with 16 bases between. CDR3 in DNA: TGTGCCAGCAGCTTGGTCGGCGGCCCACAATACGAGCAGTACTTC. It translates to CASSLVGGPQYEQYF.

The chain combines TRBV5-1 with TRBJ1-4, with D possibly TRBD1 on 5 matching bases. The CDR3 is 14 amino acids. V lost 0 bases and J lost 8, with 11 bases in between. Germline loops: CDR1 SGHRS, CDR2 YFSETQ. CDR3 sequence: CASSLERGREKLFF. The CDR3 DNA is TGCGCCAGCAGCTTGGAAAGGGGAAGGGAAAAACTGTTTTTT.

This clone counts as medium-sized. The genes are TRBV6-5 and TRBJ1-4; the match to TRBD1 covers 7 bases. The CDR3 has 14 amino acids. J was trimmed by 12 bases and V by 8 bases; bases with no gene match: 15. Germline V gene lookup returns CDR1 MNHEY and CDR2 SVGAGI. The CDR3 reads CASRPRGGLMELFF. CDR3 DNA: TGTGCCAGCCGCCCCAGAGGGGGCTTGATGGAACTGTTTTTT.

This chain joins TRBV28 and TRBJ1-5, with 8 bases aligning to TRBD1. There are 17 residues in the CDR3. Germline trimming cut 5 bases from V and 1 base from J; bases unmatched to any gene: 10. The germline gives CDR1 MDHEN, CDR2 SYDVKM. The CDR3 region is CASSTGQGGTSNQPQHF. The CDR3 DNA reads as TGTGCCAGCAGTACTGGACAGGGTGGGACAAGCAATCAGCCCCAGCATTTT. Full variable domain (outside the CDR3, taken from reference TRBV28 and TRBJ1-5): DVKVTQSSRYLVKRTGEKVFLECVQDMDHENMFWYRQDPGLGLRLIYFSYDVKMKEKGDIPEGYSVSREKKERFSLILESASTNQTSMYLCASSTGQGGTSNQPQHFGDGTRLSIL.

This chain joins TRBV5-1 and TRBJ2-6, with 10 nucleotides matching TRBD1. Germline V gene sequence: CDR1 SGHRS, CDR2 YFSETQ. J lost 0 bases, V lost 4 bases, and 7 bases had no gene match. This CDR3 comprises 18 residues. The CDR3, as DNA: TGCGCCAGCAGCCACACCGGGACAGGGGACTCTGGGGCCAACGTCCTGACTTTC. This translates into CASSHTGTGDSGANVLTF.

J is TRBJ1-5 and V is TRBV27; a possible D gene is TRBD1 (5 bases). This CDR3 contains 12 residues. The ends were cut back, 5 bases at V and 7 bases at J, with 9 bases in the middle. CDR1 MNHEY and CDR2 SMNVEV come from the germline V gene (reference sequence). This chain's CDR3 is CASSRGGQPQHF. DNA for the CDR3: TGTGCCAGCAGTAGGGGCGGCCAGCCCCAGCATTTT.

The chain recombines TRBV6-1 with TRBJ1-2, with unresolved D. CDR3 length: 15 residues. Per germline, CDR1 MNHNS and CDR2 SASEGT. Trimming took 1 base from V and 6 from J, leaving 15 bases between them. The CDR3 coding sequence is TGTGCCAGCAGTGAAGGGTTACAAATTAGCCATGGCTACACCTTC. Translating gives CASSEGLQISHGYTF.

The J gene is TRBJ2-7, the V gene TRBV9, with TRBD1 identical over 9 bases. This CDR3 comprises 19 residues. Per the germline V gene, CDR1 is SGDLS and CDR2 is YYNGEE. J gave up 3 bases and V 0 bases, and 16 bases lay outside the gene matches. CDR3 sequence reads: CASSVGSPTGGTYDYEQYF. The CDR3 bases are TGTGCCAGCAGCGTAGGTTCCCCCACAGGGGGCACCTATGACTACGAGCAGTACTTC.

This clone showed up just a few times. This chain joins TRBV5-1 and TRBJ2-4; TRBD1 matches 7 bases. CDR1 and CDR2 (germline): SGHRS, YFSETQ. CDR3 length: 16 amino acids. Trimming at V came to 4 bases and at J to 1 base, leaving 8 bases not matched to a gene. The DNA for the CDR3 is TGCGCCAGCAGCAACGGTATGGACAGGGCCAAAAACATTCAGTACTTC. Translation: CASSNGMDRAKNIQYF.

Only one count was recorded for this clone. V usage is TRBV6-1 and J usage is TRBJ1-2; D ambiguous. CDR1 is MNHNS and CDR2 is SASEGT in the germline V gene. V lost 6 bases to trimming and J lost 4 bases, with 12 bases between them. CDR3 length: 13 amino acids. CDR3 in amino acids: CASRPQEGYGYTF. The CDR3 DNA reads TGTGCCAGCAGGCCACAAGAGGGCTATGGCTACACCTTC.

This clone was observed a single time. This chain connects TRBV29-1 to TRBJ2-7; D is ambiguous. Germline assignment: CDR1 SQVTM and CDR2 ANQGSEA. The CDR3 is made up of 13 amino acids. V lost 2 bases to trimming and J lost 0 bases, with 8 bases between them. The CDR3 loop is CSVESGFSYEQYF. The CDR3 DNA sequence: TGCAGCGTTGAATCCGGGTTCTCCTACGAGCAGTACTTC.

The chain is built from TRBV2 and TRBJ2-5; D is unclear. Trimming pared 5 bases from V and 5 bases from J, leaving 12 bases between. Germline loops: CDR1 SNHLY, CDR2 FYNNEI. The CDR3 loop spans 13 amino acids. CDR3 region: CASSSQSSETQYF. In DNA, the CDR3 is TGTGCCAGCAGTTCCCAGTCTTCGGAGACCCAGTACTTC. Full variable domain (remainder filled in from reference TRBV2 and TRBJ2-5): EPEVTQTPSHQVTQMGQEVILRCVPISNHLYFYWYRQILGQKVEFLVSFYNNEISEKSEIFDDQFSVERPDGSNFTLKIRSTKLEDSAMYFCASSSQSSETQYFGPGTRLLVL.